Below are 9 T cell receptor beta chains sequenced from a single sample in a study of T cells in Graves' hyperthyroidism and ophthalmopathy. From RNA transcripts, TCR beta CDR3 regions were amplified. Carried out on the TCR CDR3, a first-round RT-PCR used the HTBI primer set. TCRdb reanalysed the multiplex PCR reads using MiXCR and keeps one entry per CDR3 protein. The sample has about 640,000 distinct CDR3 sequences; under 25% are singletons. Sequenced sample: blood. Receptors originate from a man aged 30 to 39 with Graves' ophthalmopathy.

This clonotype was counted a few times. The V call is TRBV24-1, the J call TRBJ1-2; D is uncertain. The CDR3 runs 17 residues. V was clipped by 0 bases and J by 4 bases, with 17 bases between them. Germline V gene sequence: CDR1 KGHDR, CDR2 SFDVKD. Written as DNA, the CDR3 is TGTGCCACCAGTGATTTGAGTCGCTTGAGGGCAGTCTATGGCTACACCTTC. Translating gives CATSDLSRLRAVYGYTF.

This clonotype was counted between two and nine times. This chain links TRBV6-1 with TRBJ2-7; 7 bases fit TRBD2. The CDR3 is made up of 17 amino acids. After removal of 5 bases from V and 0 bases from J, the junction contained 13 bases not matched to a gene. Germline assignment: CDR1 MNHNS and CDR2 SASEGT. The CDR3 coding sequence is TGTGCCAGCAGTTTCCATAAGGGGAGCGGGGACTCCTACGAGCAGTACTTC. This encodes CASSFHKGSGDSYEQYF.

The chain is built from TRBV9 and TRBJ1-1, with 7 bases that match TRBD1. Trimming took 2 bases from V and 2 from J; bases not matched to a gene: 12. The germline V gene has CDR1 SGDLS and CDR2 YYNGEE. This CDR3 contains 17 residues. The DNA of the CDR3 is TGTGCCAGCAGCGTGGGTAATACCGGGACAGCTAACACTGAAGCTTTCTTT. Translated: CASSVGNTGTANTEAFF.

This clonotype was seen a handful of times. This chain uses TRBV11-2 with TRBJ2-7; the D is unclear. Trimming left V 2 bases short and J 0 bases short, with 8 bases between. The CDR3 runs 14 residues. Germline CDR1 SGHAT, CDR2 FQNNGV. The CDR3 DNA sequence: TGTGCCAGCAGCTTAAACTCGGACTCCTACGAGCAGTACTTC. Translated: CASSLNSDSYEQYF.

The chain is built from TRBV29-1 and TRBJ1-2; D is ambiguous. Per the germline V gene, CDR1 is SQVTM and CDR2 is ANQGSEA. V dropped 4 bases and J dropped 2 bases, with 11 bases sitting between them. This CDR3 contains 13 residues. CDR3 DNA: TGCAGCGTTGCAACCTTAGGCAACTATGGCTACACCTTC. Residues: CSVATLGNYGYTF.

In the case of this clonotype: The junction shows a germline mismatch at one end, possibly a read error. This chain connects TRBV11-2 to TRBJ2-4, with D possibly called TRBD1 or TRBD2 (7 bases each). The length of the CDR3 is 16 residues. Germline assignment: CDR1 SGHAT and CDR2 FQNNGV. The CDR3 protein is CAGSPGGGLAKNIQYF. The CDR3 nucleotides read TGTGCCGGCAGCCCAGGGGGGGGATTGGCCAAAAACATTCAGTACTTC.

The chain carries TRBV5-1 and TRBJ2-1; TRBD2 agrees at 8 bases. The CDR3 is 16 residues long. Looked up from germline, CDR1 is SGHRS and CDR2 is YFSETQ. V gave up 7 bases and J gave up 10 bases; unmatched junction bases: 19. The DNA of the CDR3 is TGCGCCAGCTCTACCAACCCGGGAGGGCCGGGTCTCGAGCAGTTCTTC. Its translation is CASSTNPGGPGLEQFF.

The chain uses TRBV12-3 or TRBV12-4 and TRBJ2-7, with TRBD2 identical over 7 bases. J lost 2 bases, V lost 3 bases, and 10 bases had no gene match. This CDR3 has 16 amino acids. The CDR3 protein is CASSFRDGRGAYEQYF. CDR3 nucleotides: TGTGCCAGCAGTTTTCGGGATGGGAGGGGCGCCTACGAGCAGTACTTC.

This clonotype has ten or more counts. This chain links TRBV28 with TRBJ1-5; D is unresolved. This CDR3 is 10 amino acids long. Germline lookup yields CDR1 MDHEN and CDR2 SYDVKM. Trimming stripped 8 bases from V and 7 bases from J, with 6 bases between. CDR3 in DNA: TGTGCCAGCGGCGGGCAGCCCCAGCATTTT. This encodes CASGGQPQHF.